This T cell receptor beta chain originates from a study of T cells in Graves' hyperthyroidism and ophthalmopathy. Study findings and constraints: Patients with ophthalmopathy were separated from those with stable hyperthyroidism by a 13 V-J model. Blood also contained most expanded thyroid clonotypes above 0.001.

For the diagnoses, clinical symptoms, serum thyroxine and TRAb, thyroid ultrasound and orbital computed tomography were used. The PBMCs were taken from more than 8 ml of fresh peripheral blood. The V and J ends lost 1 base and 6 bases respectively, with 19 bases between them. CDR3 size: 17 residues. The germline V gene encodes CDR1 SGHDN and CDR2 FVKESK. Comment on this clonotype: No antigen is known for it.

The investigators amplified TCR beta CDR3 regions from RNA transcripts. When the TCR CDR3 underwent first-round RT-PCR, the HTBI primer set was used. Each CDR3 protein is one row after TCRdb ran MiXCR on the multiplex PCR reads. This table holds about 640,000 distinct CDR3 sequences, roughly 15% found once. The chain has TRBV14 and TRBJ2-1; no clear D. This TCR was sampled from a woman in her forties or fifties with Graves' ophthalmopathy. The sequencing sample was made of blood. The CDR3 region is CASSQGIVSWWGNEQFF. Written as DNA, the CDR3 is TGTGCCAGCAGCCAAGGGATAGTTAGCTGGTGGGGCAATGAGCAGTTCTTC.